This paragraph reports one T cell receptor (beta chain). As processed by the authors: Reference gene primer amplification yielded estimated nucleated cell counts. The protocol was immunoSEQ multiplex PCR, while the TCRdb copy is restricted to in-frame clones and leaves out a portion. Clone size and V and J calls were adopted from that table, with D and trimming inferred from the DNA. The table includes 200,000 or so clones, approximately 80% detected once. This specimen belongs to a study of blood T cell repertoires in COVID-19. At the level of the study: Material from acute and convalescent COVID-19 was sourced from the United States, Italy and Spain. Sample material is recorded as cDNA or gDNA derived from T cells, B-cell-depleted T cells, or PBMCs.

J gave up 0 bases and V 3 bases, and 6 bases lay outside the gene matches. Germline values: CDR1 SGHNT, CDR2 YENEEA. The CDR3 sequence is 16 residues long. The origin of this receptor is a man aged 40-50 years who had recovered from COVID-19. The chain recombines TRBV11-3 with TRBJ2-3; 7 nucleotides agree with TRBD2. Material: peripheral blood. The CDR3 sequence is CASSFGASGSTDTQYF. CDR3 nucleotides: TGTGCCAGCAGCTTTGGCGCTAGCGGTAGCACAGATACGCAGTATTTT.